These 32 T cell receptor beta chains originate from one sample sequenced in a study of control samples from healthy donors and cancer patients. The method was immunoSEQ multiplex PCR; TCRdb's version includes in-frame clones alone and lacks a portion of them. The sample yields around 70,000 clones, around 93% seen once. The material sequenced was blood. All receptors come from a woman in her 30s in good health.

V is TRBV4-1 and J is TRBJ1-2; maybe TRBD1 (6 bases). The V end was cut by 1 base, the J end by 3 bases, with 12 bases between. The germline V gene encodes CDR1 MGHRA and CDR2 YSYEKL. This CDR3 comprises 15 residues. The DNA of the CDR3 is TGCGCCAGCAGCCAAGCCGGGGGGCAAGACTATGGCTACACCTTC. It codes for CASSQAGGQDYGYTF.

V is TRBV6-6 and J is TRBJ1-5, with a possible D match to TRBD1 (5 bases). The V and J ends lost 9 bases and 11 bases respectively, with 23 bases between them. Germline V gives CDR1 MNHNY, CDR2 SVGAGI (reference sequence). CDR3 length: 14 amino acids. CDR3 DNA: TGTGCCAGTGGGGGGAGGGCAGCTCTCCTGGCCCAGCATTTT. Its translation: CASGGRAALLAQHF.

CDR3 DNA: TGTGCCAGCAGCCCGTCGGGCCTTAATGAAAAACTGTTTTTT. The encoded protein is CASSPSGLNEKLFF. The chain employs TRBV6-5 and TRBJ1-4; D not certain. Between the trimmed V and J ends, which lost 6 bases and 4 bases, there was a span of 12 bases. CDR3 length: 14 residues. CDR1 is MNHEY and CDR2 is SVGAGI in the germline V gene.

The V gene is TRBV28, the J gene TRBJ1-5, with D possibly TRBD1 on 6 matching bases. CDR3 length: 15 residues. Germline CDR1 is MDHEN and CDR2 is SYDVKM. V lost 6 bases, J lost 1 base, and 13 bases lay in between. The CDR3 loop reads CASRGYGQSNQPQHF. Written as DNA, the CDR3 is TGTGCCAGCAGGGGTTACGGACAGAGCAATCAGCCCCAGCATTTT.

The chain employs TRBV28 and TRBJ2-1; no clear D gene. Trimming took off 2 bases at V and 12 bases at J, with 8 bases between the two ends. The CDR3 consists of 11 residues. Germline CDR1 and CDR2: MDHEN and SYDVKM. For the CDR3, the DNA is TGTGCCAGCAGTTTAAGCCGGAGGCAGTTCTTC. Its protein is CASSLSRRQFF.

Here the CDR3 DNA reads TGTGCCAGCAGCGTAGGAGGAGGGATCGAAGCTTTCTTT. Protein product: CASSVGGGIEAFF. The chain couples TRBV9 to TRBJ1-1, with D hard to call. The CDR3 covers 13 residues. Germline V lookup: CDR1 SGDLS, CDR2 YYNGEE. Trimming stripped 0 bases from V and 8 bases from J, with 11 bases between.

The rearrangement uses TRBV19 and TRBJ1-2; tentatively, D is TRBD1 (5 bases). The CDR3 sequence is 11 residues long. Germline V gene data show CDR1 as LNHDA and CDR2 as SQIVND (reference sequence). Between the trimmed V and J ends, which lost 4 bases and 7 bases, there was a span of 7 bases. The CDR3 nucleotides are TGTGCCAGTAGTACAGGGTTTGGCTACACCTTC. Translated, it gives CASSTGFGYTF.

A single count supports this clone. This sequence joins TRBV5-6 and TRBJ1-4; 8 nucleotides agree with TRBD1. The germline gives CDR1 SGHDT, CDR2 YYEEEE. The CDR3 is made up of 14 amino acids. V shed 6 bases, J shed 5 bases, and the junction held 6 bases outside the gene matches. The CDR3 reads CASKRQGINEKLFF. CDR3 bases: TGTGCCAGCAAGAGACAGGGGATAAATGAAAAACTGTTTTTT.

This clone was observed once. The chain links TRBV5-1 to TRBJ2-5; D is undetermined. Trimming took off 3 bases at V and 5 bases at J, with 14 bases between the two ends. CDR1 is SGHRS and CDR2 is YFSETQ in the germline V gene. The CDR3 loop spans 14 amino acids. As DNA, the CDR3 is TGCGCCAGCAGCTCGGGCGGAAAGGAGGAGACCCAGTACTTC. Its translation is CASSSGGKEETQYF.

CDR3 sequence: CASTPGTATNEKLFF. The CDR3 bases are TGTGCCAGTACACCCGGGACAGCAACTAATGAAAAACTGTTTTTT. The chain recombines TRBV19 with TRBJ1-4; TRBD1 aligns across 7 bases. Germline V lookup: CDR1 LNHDA, CDR2 SQIVND (reference sequence). V trimming: 7 bases; J trimming: 0 bases; junction bases outside the gene matches: 5. This CDR3 has 15 residues.

This sequence joins TRBV6-5 and TRBJ1-3; D ambiguous. This CDR3 region has 12 residues. Germline CDR1 MNHEY, CDR2 SVGAGI. Trimming removed 10 bases at V and 4 bases at J, with 11 bases between. The CDR3 reads CAISSPGNTIYF. The DNA of the CDR3 is TGTGCCATCTCGTCCCCCGGAAACACCATATATTTT.

The V call is TRBV4-1, the J call TRBJ2-7, with 11 bases that match TRBD1. This CDR3 comprises 17 residues. Germline loops: CDR1 MGHRA, CDR2 YSYEKL. The trim removed 4 bases at V and 2 bases at J, leaving 10 bases unmatched. CDR3 DNA: TGCGCCAGCAGCCTACACGGACAGGGGGCCGGGACCTACGAGCAGTACGTC. Amino acid sequence: CASSLHGQGAGTYEQYV.

The CDR3 spells CASSSGGGSTDTQYF. The CDR3 DNA follows: TGCGCCAGCAGTAGCGGGGGGGGTAGCACAGATACGCAGTATTTT. The chain couples TRBV10-1 to TRBJ2-3; 10 bases map to TRBD2. The CDR3 consists of 15 residues. The J segment lost 0 bases and the V segment lost 5 bases, leaving 2 bases of the junction unmatched. CDR1 WNHNN and CDR2 SYGVQD come from the germline V gene (reference sequence).

The chain has TRBV3-1 (or the pseudogene TRBV3-2) and TRBJ1-6, with D maybe TRBD1 (5 bases). The CDR3 has 14 amino acids. Trimming stripped 1 base from V and 6 bases from J, with 7 bases between. Germline V gene sequence: CDR1 LGHDT, CDR2 YNNKEL (reference sequence). The CDR3, as DNA: TGTGCCAGCAGCCAAGGGACAACTAATTCACCCCTCCACTTT. Protein: CASSQGTTNSPLHF.

The chain is built from TRBV13 and TRBJ2-2; D is possibly TRBD2 (7 bases). Germline-derived CDR1 and CDR2 are PRHDT and FYEKMQ (reference sequence). The CDR3 loop spans 15 amino acids. Trimming left V 6 bases short and J 1 base short, with 12 bases between. The CDR3 sequence is CASRRGGQNTGELFF. In DNA form, the CDR3 reads TGTGCCAGCAGACGCGGGGGACAGAACACCGGGGAGCTGTTTTTT.

J is TRBJ1-1 and V is TRBV11-3; D remains unclear. Trimming cost V 0 bases and J 5 bases, with 7 bases left between them. This CDR3 spans 13 amino acids. Looked up from germline, CDR1 is SGHNT and CDR2 is YENEEA. For the CDR3, the DNA is TGTGCCAGCAGCTTAGAAGGGAGGACTGAAGCTTTCTTT. It yields the protein CASSLEGRTEAFF. The full variable domain, in which reference TRBV11-3 and TRBJ1-1 provide the parts outside the CDR3, is EAGVVQSPRYKIIEKKQPVAFWCNPISGHNTLYWYLQNLGQGPELLIRYENEEAVDDSQLPKDRFSAERLKGVDSTLKIQPAELGDSAVYLCASSLEGRTEAFFGQGTRLTVV.

This chain links TRBV28 with TRBJ2-2; no reliable D call. The V end was cut by 1 base, the J end by 8 bases, with 8 bases between. Germline-derived CDR1 and CDR2 are MDHEN and SYDVKM. The CDR3 spans 13 residues. This CDR3 reads CASSLLARGELFF. CDR3 DNA: TGTGCCAGCAGTTTATTAGCCAGGGGGGAGCTGTTTTTT.

The chain recombines TRBV13 with TRBJ1-1; the D gene is possibly TRBD1 (6 bases). The CDR3 covers 14 residues. Germline CDR1 PRHDT, CDR2 FYEKMQ (reference sequence). Trimming stripped 1 base from V and 4 bases from J, with 10 bases between. DNA for the CDR3: TGTGCCAGCAGCTTAGTAAGGGGGAGCACTGAAGCTTTCTTT. As protein: CASSLVRGSTEAFF.

This clone was seen only once. This chain uses TRBV2 with TRBJ1-2, with 8 bases identical to TRBD1. V was clipped by 3 bases and J by 6 bases; unmatched bases: 3. CDR1 is SNHLY, CDR2 FYNNEI, per germline. The CDR3 extends over 13 amino acids. The CDR3 loop is CASSDRQGHGYTF. The CDR3 coding sequence is TGTGCCAGCAGTGATCGACAGGGGCATGGCTACACCTTC.

This sequence joins TRBV12-5 and TRBJ1-5; D not certain. CDR3 length equals 13 residues. V lost 2 bases and J lost 7, with 9 bases in between. Germline CDR1 LGHNT, CDR2 FRNRAP. CDR3: CASGLSGWQPQHF. In DNA, the CDR3 is TGTGCTAGTGGTTTGTCGGGGTGGCAGCCCCAGCATTTT.

The rearrangement joins TRBV5-6 to TRBJ1-1, with D tentatively TRBD1 (6 bases). This CDR3 is built from 15 residues. The germline CDR1 and CDR2 sequences are SGHDT and YYEEEE. The V gene lost 4 bases and the J gene lost 0 bases, with 13 bases spanning the gap. The CDR3 region has the DNA TGTGCCAGCAGCCGGGGGGCGGGGATGAACACTGAAGCTTTCTTT. Translating it yields CASSRGAGMNTEAFF.

The V call is TRBV7-8, the J call TRBJ1-3, with 7 nucleotides matching TRBD1. The junction had 2 bases not matched to a gene; V was cut back by 5 bases and J by 1 base. CDR1 SGHVS and CDR2 FQNEAQ come from the germline V gene. This CDR3 is 14 amino acids long. DNA for the CDR3: TGTGCCAGCAGCCCACAGGGGTCTGGAAACACCATATATTTT. Its protein is CASSPQGSGNTIYF.

This clone counts as medium-sized (0.01 to 0.1%). The chain recombines TRBV5-1 with TRBJ1-1; D uncertain. V lost 5 bases, J lost 0 bases, and 8 bases lay in between. Germline CDR1 SGHRS, CDR2 YFSETQ. This CDR3 spans 13 amino acids. The CDR3 DNA reads as TGCGCCAGCAGTGACCGGATGAACACTGAAGCTTTCTTT. Protein product: CASSDRMNTEAFF.

The rearrangement uses TRBV6-1 and TRBJ1-5, with TRBD1 matching over 8 bases. V lost 2 bases, J lost 7 bases, and 7 bases stayed unmatched. This CDR3 is 15 amino acids long. Germline V CDR1 and CDR2: MNHNS, SASEGT. The DNA of the CDR3 is TGTGCCAGCAGTGAATGGGGGACAGGCGTCCAGCCCCAGCATTTT. This translates into CASSEWGTGVQPQHF.

This chain uses TRBV12-3 or TRBV12-4 with TRBJ1-4, with D perhaps matching TRBD1 (5 bases). CDR3 size: 13 residues. The germline V and J ends were trimmed by 5 bases and 6 bases, with 10 bases remaining between them. CDR3 DNA: TGTGCCAGCAGTCAGGGTCTGCATGAAAAACTGTTTTTT. Translated: CASSQGLHEKLFF.

The chain couples TRBV7-9 to TRBJ1-2, with D uncertain. CDR3 size: 16 residues. Germline values: CDR1 SEHNR, CDR2 FQNEAQ (reference sequence). The germline V and J ends were trimmed by 0 bases and 2 bases, with 13 bases remaining between them. Here the CDR3 DNA reads TGTGCCAGCAGCTTAGCCCCCCCACGTAAAAACTATGGCTACACCTTC. It translates to CASSLAPPRKNYGYTF.

The CDR3 here is CASSSRLAGSQETQYF. The CDR3 DNA reads TGTGCCAGCAGTTCCCGACTAGCGGGGTCCCAAGAGACCCAGTACTTC. This chain uses TRBV28 with TRBJ2-5, with 11 bases matching TRBD2. J was trimmed by 1 base and V by 4 bases; bases with no gene match: 5. This CDR3 is built from 16 residues. Germline CDR1 MDHEN, CDR2 SYDVKM.

V is TRBV5-6 and J is TRBJ2-7; TRBD1 is a possible D gene (5 bases). The CDR3 spans 12 residues. Trimming cost V 0 bases and J 8 bases, with 9 bases left between them. Germline CDR1 SGHDT, CDR2 YYEEEE. The CDR3 loop reads CASSLGPDKQYV. The CDR3 nucleotides are TGTGCCAGCAGCTTGGGACCGGACAAGCAGTACGTC.

The rearrangement joins TRBV19 to TRBJ2-4, with D possibly TRBD1 on 5 matching bases. The V end lost 7 bases, the J end lost 2 bases, and 9 bases lay between the germline ends. Germline V gene data show CDR1 as LNHDA and CDR2 as SQIVND (reference sequence). The CDR3 runs to 13 residues. CDR3 coding DNA: TGTGCCAGTAATGCAGGGACCAAAAACATTCAGTACTTC. Protein sequence: CASNAGTKNIQYF.

The chain carries TRBV5-4 and TRBJ1-1, with TRBD1 as a possible D gene (6 bases). Trimming left V 10 bases short and J 3 bases short, with 16 bases between. Per the germline V gene, CDR1 is SGHNT and CDR2 is YYREEE (reference sequence). The CDR3 covers 13 residues. The DNA of the CDR3 is TGTGCCGCTCGGCGGGGGGCCCACACTGAAGCTTTCTTT. Residues: CAARRGAHTEAFF.

The chain is built from TRBV6-1 and TRBJ1-2; D not certain. This CDR3 has 15 amino acids. Germline values: CDR1 MNHNS, CDR2 SASEGT. V was shortened by 3 bases and J by 0 bases, with 11 bases between the two germline ends. CDR3 sequence: CASSEMRPANYGYTF. In DNA form, the CDR3 reads TGTGCCAGCAGTGAGATGAGACCGGCTAACTATGGCTACACCTTC.

V usage is TRBV6-5 and J usage is TRBJ1-1; no firm D call. With 0 bases removed from V and 6 bases from J, the gap between germline ends came to 11 bases. The CDR3 runs 14 residues. CDR1 and CDR2 from the germline V gene are MNHEY and SVGAGI. In nucleotides, the CDR3 is TGTGCCAGCAGTTACTCCCCGCTAAGGGCTGAAGCTTTCTTT. It translates to CASSYSPLRAEAFF.